This T cell receptor beta chain was identified in a study of blood T cell repertoires in COVID-19. Study at large: Spain, Italy and the United States supplied samples that represented acute and convalescent COVID-19. Sample material is recorded as cDNA or gDNA derived from T cells, B-cell-depleted T cells, or PBMCs.

Per the germline V gene, CDR1 is SGDLS and CDR2 is YYNGEE. The V end lost 4 bases, the J end lost 5 bases, and 18 bases lay between the germline ends. CDR3 length: 15 residues. As originally analysed: Estimates of nucleated cell counts were drawn from the amplification of reference gene primers. This table comes from immunoSEQ multiplex PCR, and its TCRdb copy is limited to in-frame clones, with some not included. V and J calls and clone size are given by that table; D and trimming were obtained from the DNA. The profile shows over 45,000 clones, approximately 91% of them singletons. The sample taken for sequencing was peripheral blood. This TCR was sampled from a woman aged 60-70 years with active COVID-19. The rearrangement links TRBV9 to TRBJ1-2; tentative D call: TRBD1 (6 bases). The CDR3 protein is CASSFTAGTPYGYTF. The CDR3 DNA reads as TGTGCCAGCAGCTTTACCGCCGGGACACCATATGGCTACACCTTC. The complete variable domain, with remaining parts taken from reference TRBV9 and TRBJ1-2, reads DSGVTQTPKHLITATGQRVTLRCSPRSGDLSVYWYQQSLDQGLQFLIQYYNGEERAKGNILERFSAQQFPDLHSELNLSSLELGDSALYFCASSFTAGTPYGYTFGSGTRLTVV.